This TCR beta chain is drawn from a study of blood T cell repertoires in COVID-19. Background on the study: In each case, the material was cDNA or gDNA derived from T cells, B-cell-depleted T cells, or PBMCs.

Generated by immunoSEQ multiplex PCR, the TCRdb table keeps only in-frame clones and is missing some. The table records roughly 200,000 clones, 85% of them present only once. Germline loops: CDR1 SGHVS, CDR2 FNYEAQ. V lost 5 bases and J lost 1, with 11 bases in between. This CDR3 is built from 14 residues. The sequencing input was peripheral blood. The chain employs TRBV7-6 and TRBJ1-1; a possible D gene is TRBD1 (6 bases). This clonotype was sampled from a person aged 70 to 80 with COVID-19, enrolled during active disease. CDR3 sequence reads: CASSPAGANTEAFF. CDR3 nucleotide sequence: TGTGCCAGCAGCCCGGCGGGGGCGAACACTGAAGCTTTCTTT.